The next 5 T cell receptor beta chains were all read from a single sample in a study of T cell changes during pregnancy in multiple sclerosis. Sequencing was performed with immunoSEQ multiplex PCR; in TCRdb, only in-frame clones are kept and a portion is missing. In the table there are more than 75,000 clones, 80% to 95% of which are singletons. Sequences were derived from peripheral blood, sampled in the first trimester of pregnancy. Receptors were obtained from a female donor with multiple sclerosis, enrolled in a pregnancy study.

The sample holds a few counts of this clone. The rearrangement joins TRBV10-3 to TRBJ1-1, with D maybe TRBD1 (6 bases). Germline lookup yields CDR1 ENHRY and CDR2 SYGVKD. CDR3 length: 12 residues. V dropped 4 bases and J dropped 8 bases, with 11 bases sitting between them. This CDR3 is CAISATGFEAFF. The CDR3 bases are TGTGCCATCAGTGCAACAGGGTTCGAAGCTTTCTTT.

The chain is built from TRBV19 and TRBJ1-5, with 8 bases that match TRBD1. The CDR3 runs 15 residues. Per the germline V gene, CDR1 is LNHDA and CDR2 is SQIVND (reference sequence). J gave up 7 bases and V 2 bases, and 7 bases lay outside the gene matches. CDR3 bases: TGTGCCAGTAGTATACGCCAGGGGGCGGGACAGCCCCAGCATTTT. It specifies CASSIRQGAGQPQHF.

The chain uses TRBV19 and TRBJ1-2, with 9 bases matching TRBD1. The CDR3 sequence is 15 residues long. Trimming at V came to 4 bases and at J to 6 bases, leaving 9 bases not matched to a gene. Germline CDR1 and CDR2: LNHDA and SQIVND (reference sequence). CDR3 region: CASSTTGGARNGYTF. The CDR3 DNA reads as TGTGCCAGTAGTACTACAGGGGGCGCTAGGAATGGCTACACCTTC.

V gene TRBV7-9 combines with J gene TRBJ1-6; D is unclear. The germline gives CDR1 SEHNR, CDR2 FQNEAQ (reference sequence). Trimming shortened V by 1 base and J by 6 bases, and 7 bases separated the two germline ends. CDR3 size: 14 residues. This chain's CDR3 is CASSLGQVNSPLHF. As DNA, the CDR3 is TGTGCCAGCAGCTTAGGCCAGGTTAATTCACCCCTCCACTTT. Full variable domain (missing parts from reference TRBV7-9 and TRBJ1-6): DTGVSQNPRHKITKRGQNVTFRCDPISEHNRLYWYRQTLGQGPEFLTYFQNEAQLEKSRLLSDRFSAERPKGSFSTLEIQRTEQGDSAMYLCASSLGQVNSPLHFGNGTRLTVT.

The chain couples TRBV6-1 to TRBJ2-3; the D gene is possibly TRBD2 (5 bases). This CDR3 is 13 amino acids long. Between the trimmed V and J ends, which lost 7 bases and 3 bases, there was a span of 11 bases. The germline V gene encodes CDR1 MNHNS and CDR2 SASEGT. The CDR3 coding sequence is TGTGCCAGCATACTAGTACCTACAGATACGCAGTATTTT. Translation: CASILVPTDTQYF.